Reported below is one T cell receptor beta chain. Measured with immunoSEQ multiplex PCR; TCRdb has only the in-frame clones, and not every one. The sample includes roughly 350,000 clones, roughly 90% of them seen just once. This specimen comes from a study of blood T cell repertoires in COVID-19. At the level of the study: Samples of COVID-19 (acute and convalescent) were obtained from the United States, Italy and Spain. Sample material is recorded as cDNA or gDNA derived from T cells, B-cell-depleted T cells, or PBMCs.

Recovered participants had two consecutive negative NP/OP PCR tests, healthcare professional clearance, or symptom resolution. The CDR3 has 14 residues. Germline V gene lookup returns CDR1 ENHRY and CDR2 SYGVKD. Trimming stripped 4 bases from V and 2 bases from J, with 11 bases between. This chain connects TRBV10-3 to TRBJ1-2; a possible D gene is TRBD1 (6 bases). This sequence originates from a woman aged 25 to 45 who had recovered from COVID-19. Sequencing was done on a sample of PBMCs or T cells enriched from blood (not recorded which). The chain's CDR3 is CAISASDSNYGYTF. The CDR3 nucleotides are TGTGCCATCAGTGCGTCGGACAGCAACTATGGCTACACCTTC.